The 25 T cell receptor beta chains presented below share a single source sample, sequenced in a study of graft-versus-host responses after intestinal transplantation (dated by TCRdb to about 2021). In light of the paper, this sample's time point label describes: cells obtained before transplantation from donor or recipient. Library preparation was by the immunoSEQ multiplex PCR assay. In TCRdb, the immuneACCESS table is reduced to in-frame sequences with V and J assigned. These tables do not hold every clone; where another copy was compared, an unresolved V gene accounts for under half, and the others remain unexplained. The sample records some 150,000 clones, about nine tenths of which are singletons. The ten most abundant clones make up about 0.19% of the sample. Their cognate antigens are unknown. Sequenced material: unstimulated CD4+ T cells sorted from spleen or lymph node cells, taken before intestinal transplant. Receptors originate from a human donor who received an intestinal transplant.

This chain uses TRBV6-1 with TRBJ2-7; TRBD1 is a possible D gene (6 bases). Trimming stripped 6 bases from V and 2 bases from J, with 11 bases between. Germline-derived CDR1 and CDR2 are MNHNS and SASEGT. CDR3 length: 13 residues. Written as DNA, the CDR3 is TGTGCCAGCAGAGAGACAGGTACCTACGAGCAGTACTTC. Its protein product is CASRETGTYEQYF.

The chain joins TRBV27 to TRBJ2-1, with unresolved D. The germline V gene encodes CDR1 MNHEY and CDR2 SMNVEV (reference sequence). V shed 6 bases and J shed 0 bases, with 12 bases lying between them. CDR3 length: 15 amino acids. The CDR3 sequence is CASRGVTISYNEQFF. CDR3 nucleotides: TGTGCCAGCAGGGGTGTGACCATCTCCTACAATGAGCAGTTCTTC.

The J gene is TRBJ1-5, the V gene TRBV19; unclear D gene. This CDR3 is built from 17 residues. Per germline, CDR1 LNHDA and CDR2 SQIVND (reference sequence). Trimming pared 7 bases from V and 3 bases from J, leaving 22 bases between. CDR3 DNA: TGTGCCAGTAATCCCCCAGGTAACGGGATTGACAATCAGCCCCAGCATTTT. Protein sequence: CASNPPGNGIDNQPQHF. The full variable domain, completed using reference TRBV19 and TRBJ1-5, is DGGITQSPKYLFRKEGQNVTLSCEQNLNHDAMYWYRQDPGQGLRLIYYSQIVNDFQKGDIAEGYSVSREKKESFPLTVTSAQKNPTAFYLCASNPPGNGIDNQPQHFGDGTRLSIL.

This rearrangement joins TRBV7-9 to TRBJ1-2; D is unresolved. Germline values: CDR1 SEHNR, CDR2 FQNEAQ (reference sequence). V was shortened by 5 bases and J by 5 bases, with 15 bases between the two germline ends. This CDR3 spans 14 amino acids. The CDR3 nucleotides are TGTGCCAGCAGCCCTTTAGAGGGCAGGTATGGCTACACCTTC. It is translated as CASSPLEGRYGYTF.

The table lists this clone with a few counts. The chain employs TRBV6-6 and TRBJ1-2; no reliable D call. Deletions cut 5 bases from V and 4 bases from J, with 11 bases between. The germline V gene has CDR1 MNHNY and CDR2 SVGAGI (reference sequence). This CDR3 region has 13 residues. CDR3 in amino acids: CASSQGGLYGYTF. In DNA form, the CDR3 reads TGTGCCAGCAGTCAAGGAGGGCTCTATGGCTACACCTTC.

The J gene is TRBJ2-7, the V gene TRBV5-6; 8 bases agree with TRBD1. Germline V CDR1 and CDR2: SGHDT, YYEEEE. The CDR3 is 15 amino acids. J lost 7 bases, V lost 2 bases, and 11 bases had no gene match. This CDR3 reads CASSFTGTGGWEQYF. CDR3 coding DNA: TGTGCCAGCAGCTTTACAGGGACAGGTGGCTGGGAGCAGTACTTC.

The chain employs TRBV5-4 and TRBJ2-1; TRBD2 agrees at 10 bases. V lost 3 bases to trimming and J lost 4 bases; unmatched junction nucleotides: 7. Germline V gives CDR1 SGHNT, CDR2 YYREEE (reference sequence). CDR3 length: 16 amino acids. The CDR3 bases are TGTGCCAGCAGCTACCTAGCGGGAGCGGGTTACAATGAGCAGTTCTTC. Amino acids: CASSYLAGAGYNEQFF.

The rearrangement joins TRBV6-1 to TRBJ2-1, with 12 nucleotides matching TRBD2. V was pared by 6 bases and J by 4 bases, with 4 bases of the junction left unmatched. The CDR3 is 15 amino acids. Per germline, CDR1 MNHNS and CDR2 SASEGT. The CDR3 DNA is TGTGCCAGCAGCCAGACTAGCGGGGGTTACAATGAGCAGTTCTTC. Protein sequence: CASSQTSGGYNEQFF.

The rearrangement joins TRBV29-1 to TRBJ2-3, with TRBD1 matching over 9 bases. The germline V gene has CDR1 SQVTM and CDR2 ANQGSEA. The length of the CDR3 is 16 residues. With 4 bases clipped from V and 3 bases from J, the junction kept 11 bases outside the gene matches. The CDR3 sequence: CSVVHGTGSRTDTQYF. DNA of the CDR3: TGCAGCGTTGTCCACGGGACAGGGAGTAGGACAGATACGCAGTATTTT.

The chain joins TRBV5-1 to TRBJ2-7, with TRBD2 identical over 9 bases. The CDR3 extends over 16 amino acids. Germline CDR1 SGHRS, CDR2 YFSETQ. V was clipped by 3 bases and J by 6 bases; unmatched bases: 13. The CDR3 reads CASSYKLLAGGREQYF. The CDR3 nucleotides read TGCGCCAGCAGCTACAAATTGTTGGCGGGAGGGCGCGAGCAGTACTTC.

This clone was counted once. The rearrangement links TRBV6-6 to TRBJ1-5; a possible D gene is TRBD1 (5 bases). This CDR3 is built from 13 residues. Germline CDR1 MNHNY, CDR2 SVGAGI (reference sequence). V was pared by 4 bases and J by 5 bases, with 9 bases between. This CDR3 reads CASSWGRDQPQHF. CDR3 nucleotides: TGTGCCAGCAGTTGGGGACGTGATCAGCCCCAGCATTTT.

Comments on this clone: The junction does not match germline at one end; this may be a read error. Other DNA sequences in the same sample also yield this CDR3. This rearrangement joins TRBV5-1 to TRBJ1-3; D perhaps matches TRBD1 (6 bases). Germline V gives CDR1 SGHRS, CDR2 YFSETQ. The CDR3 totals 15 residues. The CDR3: CASSLSGTPGNTIYF. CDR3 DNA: TGCGCAAGCAGCTTATCCGGGACACCAGGAAACACCATATATTTT.

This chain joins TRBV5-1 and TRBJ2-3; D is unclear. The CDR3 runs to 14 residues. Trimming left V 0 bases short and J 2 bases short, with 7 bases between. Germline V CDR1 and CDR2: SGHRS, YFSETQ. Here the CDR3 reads CASSLGQLTDTQYF. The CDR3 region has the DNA TGCGCCAGCAGCTTGGGGCAGCTCACAGATACGCAGTATTTT.

CDR3 in DNA: TGCGCCAGCAGCCATGTCGGGACACTGGGTGGCTACACCTTC. Protein: CASSHVGTLGGYTF. The rearrangement links TRBV4-3 to TRBJ1-2, with D perhaps TRBD1 (6 bases). The CDR3 covers 14 residues. The V and J ends lost 3 bases and 7 bases respectively, with 15 bases between them. CDR1 LGHNA and CDR2 YSLEER come from the germline V gene.

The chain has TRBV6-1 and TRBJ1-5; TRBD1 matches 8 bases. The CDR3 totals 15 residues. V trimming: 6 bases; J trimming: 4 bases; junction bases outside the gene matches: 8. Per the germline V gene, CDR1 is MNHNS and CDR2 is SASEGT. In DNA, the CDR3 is TGTGCCAGCAGCCCAGGACAGGGTGGGAATCAGCCCCAGCATTTT. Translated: CASSPGQGGNQPQHF.

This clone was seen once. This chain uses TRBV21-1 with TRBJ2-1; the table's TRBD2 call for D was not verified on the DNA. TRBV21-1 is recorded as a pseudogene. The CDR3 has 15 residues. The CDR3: CASSPGRERGNEQFF. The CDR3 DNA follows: TGTGCCAGCAGCCCTGGGCGGGAGAGGGGGAATGAGCAGTTCTTC.

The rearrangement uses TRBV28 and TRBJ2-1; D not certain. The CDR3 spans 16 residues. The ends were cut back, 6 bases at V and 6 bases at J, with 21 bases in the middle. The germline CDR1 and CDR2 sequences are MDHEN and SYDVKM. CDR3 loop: CASRARHLRWPNEQFF. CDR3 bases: TGTGCCAGCAGGGCCAGACATCTTCGTTGGCCCAATGAGCAGTTCTTC.

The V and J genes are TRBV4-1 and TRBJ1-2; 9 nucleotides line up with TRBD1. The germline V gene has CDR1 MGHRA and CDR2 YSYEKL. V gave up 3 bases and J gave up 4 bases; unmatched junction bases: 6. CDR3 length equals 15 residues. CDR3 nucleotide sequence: TGCGCCAGCAGCCACCCGGGACAGGGATCCTATGGCTACACCTTC. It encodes CASSHPGQGSYGYTF.

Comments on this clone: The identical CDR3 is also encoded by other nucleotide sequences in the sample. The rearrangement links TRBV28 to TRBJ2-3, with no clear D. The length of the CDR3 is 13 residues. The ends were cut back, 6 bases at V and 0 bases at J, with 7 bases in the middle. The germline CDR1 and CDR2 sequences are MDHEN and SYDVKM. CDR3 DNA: TGTGCCAGCAGCCCCCCCAGCACAGATACGCAGTATTTT. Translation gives CASSPPSTDTQYF.

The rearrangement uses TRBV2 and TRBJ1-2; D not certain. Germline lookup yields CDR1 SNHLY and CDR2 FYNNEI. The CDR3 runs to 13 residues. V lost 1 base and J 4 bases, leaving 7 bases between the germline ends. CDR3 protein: CASSEDLGYGYTF. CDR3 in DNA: TGTGCCAGCAGTGAAGATCTAGGCTATGGCTACACCTTC.

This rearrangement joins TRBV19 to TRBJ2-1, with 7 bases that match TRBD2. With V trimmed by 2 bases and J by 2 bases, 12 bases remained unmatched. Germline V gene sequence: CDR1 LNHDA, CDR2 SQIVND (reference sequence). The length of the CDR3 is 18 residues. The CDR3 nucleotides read TGTGCCAGTAGTATACGCCCTGGGGGGGGATTTCCCTACAATGAGCAGTTCTTC. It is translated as CASSIRPGGGFPYNEQFF.

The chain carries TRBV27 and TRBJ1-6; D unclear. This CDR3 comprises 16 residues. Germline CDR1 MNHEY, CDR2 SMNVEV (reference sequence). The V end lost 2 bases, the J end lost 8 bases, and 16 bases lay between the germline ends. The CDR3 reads CASSLDRAGWDSPLHF. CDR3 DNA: TGTGCCAGCAGTTTAGACCGGGCCGGGTGGGATTCACCCCTCCACTTT.

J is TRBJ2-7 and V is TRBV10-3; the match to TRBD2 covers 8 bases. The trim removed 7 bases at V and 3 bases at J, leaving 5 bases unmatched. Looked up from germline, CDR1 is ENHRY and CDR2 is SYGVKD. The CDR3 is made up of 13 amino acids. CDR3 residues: CAITGTRDYEQYF. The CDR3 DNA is TGTGCCATCACCGGGACTAGAGACTACGAGCAGTACTTC.

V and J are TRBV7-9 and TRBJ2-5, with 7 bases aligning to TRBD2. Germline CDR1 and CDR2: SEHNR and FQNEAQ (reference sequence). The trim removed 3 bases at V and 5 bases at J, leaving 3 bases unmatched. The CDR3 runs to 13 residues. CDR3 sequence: CASSFGGSETQYF. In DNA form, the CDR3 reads TGTGCCAGCAGCTTTGGCGGGAGTGAGACCCAGTACTTC.

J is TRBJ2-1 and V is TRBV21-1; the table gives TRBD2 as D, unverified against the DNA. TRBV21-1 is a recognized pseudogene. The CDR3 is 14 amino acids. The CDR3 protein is CASSFNQRYNEQFF. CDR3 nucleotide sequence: TGTGCCAGCAGCTTCAATCAGCGTTACAATGAGCAGTTCTTC.